The TCR beta chain under discussion was sequenced for a study of shared clonotypes between healthy human individuals. Study-wide results and limits: Generation probabilities of non-shared clonotypes were lower (relative to those shared by all four donors). It was observed that 5% to 6.5% of naive CD4 clonotypes were shared across a handful of donors.

Across several immunoSEQ plates, the genomic DNA of each subset was split evenly. Produced via immunoSEQ multiplex PCR; TCRdb's table is partial and in-frame only. The table lists 2,500,000 or so clones, roughly 93% of them singletons, with 0.36% in the top ten. The CDR3 has 18 residues. Germline V CDR1 and CDR2: MDHEN, SYDVKM. V lost 1 base to trimming and J lost 0 bases, with 18 bases between them. This clone appeared once. What it binds is not known. The sequencing sample was made of naive CD4+ T cells from PBMCs. The subset: CD45RA+ positively selected. This sequence joins TRBV28 and TRBJ1-1; D is undetermined. This sequence was found in a young man in good health. Some clones in this sample may be carry-over from other donors' samples. The CDR3 coding sequence is TGTGCCAGCAGTTTATTCGTACCCCTGAGTCCCTTGAACACTGAAGCTTTCTTT. Amino acids: CASSLFVPLSPLNTEAFF.